This is a list of T cell receptor beta chains from one sample in a study of blood T cell repertoires in COVID-19. Assay used: immunoSEQ multiplex PCR; TCRdb lists only in-frame clones, some missing. Of fewer than 250,000 clones listed, 70% to 90% were seen once; the top ten hold 1% to 1.4%. The sample consisted of peripheral blood. These receptors were taken from a young man with acute or convalescent COVID-19. Both conserved end residues are part of each CDR3. D genes are given only for firm matches. Clone size is not always given. Where it is, it says once, few, many or a class for expanded clones.

v_call	j_call	clone_size	d_call	cdr3_nt	cdr3_aa
TRBV19	TRBJ1-2	NA	NA	TGTGCCAGTAGTATAGGGTTCCGGGGTTCGGGAGGCTACACCTTC	CASSIGFRGSGGYTF
TRBV6-6	TRBJ2-7	many	TRBD2	TGTGCCAGCAGTGACCTAGCGGGAGGATACTACGAGCAGTACTTC	CASSDLAGGYYEQYF
TRBV4-1	TRBJ1-3	NA	TRBD1	TGCGCCAGCAGCCAACTTGGGGACAGTTTCTCTGGAAACACCATATATTTT	CASSQLGDSFSGNTIYF
TRBV5-6	TRBJ2-7	once	NA	TGTGCCAGCAGCTTCGGCAGGAGGACCTACGAGCAGTACTTC	CASSFGRRTYEQYF
TRBV27	TRBJ1-2	NA	TRBD1	TGTGCCAGCAGTTGGGACAGCCGCTACGGCTACACCTTC	CASSWDSRYGYTF
TRBV2	TRBJ1-1	NA	TRBD1	TGTGCCACCGGAGGACAGGCGAACACTGAAGCTTTCTTT	CATGGQANTEAFF
TRBV5-1	TRBJ1-1	NA	NA	TGCGCCAGCAGCCCAACCGGGGGTTCCGGCACTGAAGCTTTCTTT	CASSPTGGSGTEAFF
TRBV9	TRBJ1-6	NA	NA	TGTGCCAGCAGCGCCGGGACTCTAAATTCACCCCTCCACTTT	CASSAGTLNSPLHF
TRBV19	TRBJ1-5	NA	TRBD1	TGTGCCAGTAGTGGGGACAGGGCCCAGCCCCAGCATTTT	CASSGDRAQPQHF
TRBV7-9	TRBJ2-5	NA	NA	TGTGCCAGCAGCCCTGGGACTCTCCAAGAGACCCAGTACTTC	CASSPGTLQETQYF
TRBV9	TRBJ1-5	NA	TRBD1	TGTGCCAGCAGCGTCGGGGTACAGGGGAATCAGCCCCAGCATTTT	CASSVGVQGNQPQHF
TRBV3-1/TRBV3-2	TRBJ1-2	NA	TRBD1	TGTGCCAGCAGCCAAAGGGCGACAGGGGGCTATGGCTACACCTTC	CASSQRATGGYGYTF
TRBV9	TRBJ2-7	NA	NA	TGTGCCAGCAGCGCTGAGCAAGAGCAGTACTTC	CASSAEQEQYF
TRBV4-2	TRBJ1-5	NA	NA	TGTGCCAGCAGCCAAGTTACCCTAATGAATCAGCCCCAGCATTTT	CASSQVTLMNQPQHF
TRBV9	TRBJ1-2	NA	NA	TGTGCCAGCAGCCCCTCGGCAGGGGAGCTCTATGGCTACACCTTC	CASSPSAGELYGYTF
TRBV6-6	TRBJ2-2	NA	TRBD1	TGTGCCAGCAGTAGGGACAGGGTTAGGACCGGGGAGCTGTTTTTT	CASSRDRVRTGELFF
TRBV5-4	TRBJ2-3	NA	TRBD2	TGTGCCAGCAGCCTGACTAGCGGTGGAACAGATACGCAGTATTTT	CASSLTSGGTDTQYF
TRBV29-1	TRBJ2-1	once	TRBD2	TGCAGCGTTGATAACTTTGCTAGCGGGAGTTTCCTCAGCTCCTACAATGAGCAGTTCTTC	CSVDNFASGSFLSSYNEQFF
TRBV18	TRBJ1-5	NA	NA	TGTGCCAGCTCAGCGGACAGAAAGGGGAGCAATCAGCCCCAGCATTTT	CASSADRKGSNQPQHF
TRBV30	TRBJ2-1	NA	NA	TGTGCCTGGAGTACTGGCTCCTACAATGAGCAGTTCTTC	CAWSTGSYNEQFF
TRBV3-1/TRBV3-2	TRBJ2-3	NA	TRBD2	TGTGCCAGCAGCCTCCGGCCCCCGCTAGCGGGGAGGCCTAGGGATACGCAGTATTTT	CASSLRPPLAGRPRDTQYF
TRBV5-4	TRBJ2-5	NA	NA	TGTGCCAGCAGCTTGCTCAGGGGGAGGGAGACCCAGTACTTC	CASSLLRGRETQYF
TRBV11-3	TRBJ1-6	NA	NA	TGTGCCAGCAGCCTCGGACGGGGGAATTCACCCCTCCACTTT	CASSLGRGNSPLHF
TRBV15	TRBJ1-5	once	TRBD1	TGTGCCACCACGACAGGGAAAGGTCAGCCCCAGCATTTT	CATTTGKGQPQHF
TRBV5-4	TRBJ2-2	NA	TRBD2	TGTGCCAGCAGACTAGCGGGAGCTACCGGGGAGCTGTTTTTT	CASRLAGATGELFF
TRBV7-9	TRBJ2-3	NA	TRBD2	TGTGCCAGCAGCACATCAACCCCCACGGGGCGGGAGGGCCCCGATACGCAGTATTTT	CASSTSTPTGREGPDTQYF
TRBV9	TRBJ2-5	NA	NA	TGTGCCAGCAGCGGCCTATCGAGTTCCCAGTACTTC	CASSGLSSSQYF
TRBV5-5	TRBJ1-1	NA	NA	TGTGCCAGCAGCCTGGGGCGGGCGAACACTGAAGCTTTCTTT	CASSLGRANTEAFF
TRBV5-6	TRBJ2-6	NA	NA	TGTGCCAGCGGATTGGTCCACTCTGGGGCCAACGTCCTGACTTTC	CASGLVHSGANVLTF
TRBV5-6	TRBJ1-3	NA	NA	TGTGCCAGCAGCTTGATCAGTTCGGGGAGGGAAGGATATTTT	CASSLISSGREGYF
TRBV6-2/TRBV6-3	TRBJ1-2	NA	TRBD1	TGTGCCAGCAGTTACGTTGGACAGGACCGCATCAGCTACACCTTC	CASSYVGQDRISYTF
TRBV5-6	TRBJ1-5	NA	NA	TGTGCCAGCAGCTCACTGCGGAGAGGGAGCAATCAGCCCCAGCATTTT	CASSSLRRGSNQPQHF
TRBV7-9	TRBJ1-5	NA	TRBD1	TGTGCCAGCAGCTTAGGGGCAGGGGGACCGAATCAGCCCCAGCATTTT	CASSLGAGGPNQPQHF
TRBV7-2	TRBJ2-4	NA	NA	TGTGCCAGCAGTTTCTCCGGGCCCCAGGGGAGCATTCAGTACTTC	CASSFSGPQGSIQYF
TRBV11-2	TRBJ1-2	NA	NA	TGTGCCAGCAGCTTAGCTGGCTTTAACTATGGCTACACCTTC	CASSLAGFNYGYTF
TRBV12-5	TRBJ1-1	NA	NA	TGTGCTAGTGGTTTGGTATCAAGGGGTATAACCCTTCTGAACACTGAAGCTTTCTTT	CASGLVSRGITLLNTEAFF
TRBV18	TRBJ1-5	NA	TRBD1	TGTGCCAGCTCACCACGACAGGGAGAAAATCAGCCCCAGCATTTT	CASSPRQGENQPQHF
TRBV21-1	TRBJ1-4	NA	NA	TGTGCCAGCAGCCGAGGGTACTTGGCTAATGAAAAACTGTTTTTT	CASSRGYLANEKLFF
TRBV24-1	TRBJ2-3	once	TRBD1	TGTGCCACCAGGCGACAGGGGGAGACAGATACGCAGTATTTT	CATRRQGETDTQYF
TRBV23-1	TRBJ1-1	NA	NA	TGCGCCAGCAGCCACCTGGGAGGCGTGAACACTGAAGCTTTCTTT	CASSHLGGVNTEAFF
TRBV5-5	TRBJ2-1	NA	TRBD2	TGTGCCAGCAGCTTATCTAGCGGGAGGGCCGGTGAGCAGTTCTTC	CASSLSSGRAGEQFF
TRBV19	TRBJ1-1	NA	NA	TGTGCCAGTAGTATGGGGCGCATGGGGACTGAAGCTTTCTTT	CASSMGRMGTEAFF
TRBV7-3	TRBJ2-1	NA	TRBD2	TGTGCCAGCAGCTTAACAGCGGGGGGGTACAATGAGCAGTTCTTC	CASSLTAGGYNEQFF
TRBV5-1	TRBJ2-6	NA	TRBD1	TGCGCCAGCAGCTTAAGTCCGGGACAGGGGGCTGGGGCCAACGTCCTGACTTTC	CASSLSPGQGAGANVLTF
TRBV4-1	TRBJ1-5	NA	NA	TGCGCCAGCAGCCAAGTCCAGGGCAATCAGCCCCAGCATTTT	CASSQVQGNQPQHF
TRBV6-4	TRBJ1-2	NA	NA	TGTGCCAGCAGTAGGGAGGCCGCTAACTATGGCTACACCTTC	CASSREAANYGYTF
TRBV28	TRBJ2-1	NA	NA	TGTGCCAGCAGTTTGCGCTCCTACAATGAGCAGTTCTTC	CASSLRSYNEQFF
TRBV28	TRBJ2-3	NA	TRBD1	TGTGCCACCTCTCCGTCTCCGGGACAGGGCACAGATACGCAGTATTTT	CATSPSPGQGTDTQYF
TRBV25-1	TRBJ1-2	NA	TRBD1	TGTGCCAGCAGTGAACGGTGGGCAGGGGGCAGCTATGGCTACACCTTC	CASSERWAGGSYGYTF
TRBV30	TRBJ1-3	NA	TRBD1	TGTGCCTGGAGCAACCCAACAGGGGTTATCAACACCATATATTTT	CAWSNPTGVINTIYF
TRBV9	TRBJ2-2	few	NA	TGTGCCAGCAGCGTAAGAGGAGGGGGCGCGGGCACCGGGGAGCTGTTTTTT	CASSVRGGGAGTGELFF
TRBV19	TRBJ1-1	NA	TRBD1	TGTGCCAGTAGTGTGACAGGGGCGGTCACTGAAGCTTTCTTT	CASSVTGAVTEAFF
TRBV29-1	TRBJ2-1	NA	TRBD2	TGCAGCGTTGTTGGACTAGCGGGAATGGGCAATGAGCAGTTCTTC	CSVVGLAGMGNEQFF
TRBV11-3	TRBJ1-1	NA	NA	TGTGCCAGCAGCCACGGTACGGGACAAATGAACACTGAAGCTTTCTTT	CASSHGTGQMNTEAFF